Shown below are 24 T cell receptor beta chains from a single sample sequenced in a study of radiation and T cells in renal cell carcinoma. The table came from immunoSEQ multiplex PCR; TCRdb's copy has only in-frame clones and leaves some out. The data contain 140,000 or so clones, around nine tenths of them singletons. Time point given: blood 4 weeks post-SBRT, at nephrectomy. The treatment: 15 Gy SBRT to primary tumor, nephrectomy 4 weeks later. This specimen consisted of blood, obtained from a patient whose treatment included radiotherapy and nephrectomy. Receptors originate from a woman between 45 and 65 years old with renal cell carcinoma.

The V and J genes are TRBV6-6 and TRBJ1-5; D uncertain. The CDR3 is 14 residues long. CDR1 is MNHNY and CDR2 is SVGAGI in the germline V gene (reference sequence). Trimming removed 5 bases at V and 5 bases at J, with 13 bases between. CDR3 sequence (DNA): TGTGCCAGCAGTCAGATTGCCGGGGATCAGCCCCAGCATTTT. Translating it yields CASSQIAGDQPQHF.

The gene calls are TRBV4-3 and TRBJ2-7, with a tentative D call TRBD2 (7 bases). The ends were cut back, 0 bases at V and 7 bases at J, with 16 bases in the middle. Germline CDR1 is LGHNA and CDR2 is YSLEER. The CDR3 contains 15 residues. CDR3 residues: CASSQEFGGAREQYF. The CDR3 nucleotides read TGCGCCAGCAGCCAAGAATTTGGGGGGGCGCGGGAGCAGTACTTC.

The genes are TRBV5-4 and TRBJ1-5, with D uncertain. CDR1 SGHNT and CDR2 YYREEE come from the germline V gene (reference sequence). CDR3 length: 13 residues. V lost 4 bases and J lost 8, with 13 bases in between. The CDR3 DNA sequence: TGTGCCAGCAGCAGTGTGCTCCTCGAGCCCCAGCATTTT. Protein sequence: CASSSVLLEPQHF.

The rearrangement joins TRBV7-2 to TRBJ1-6; D is ambiguous. Looked up from germline, CDR1 is SGHTA and CDR2 is FQGNSA. The CDR3 covers 15 residues. The ends were cut back, 4 bases at V and 4 bases at J, with 11 bases in the middle. The CDR3 reads CASSWEPTYNSPLHF. The DNA of the CDR3 is TGTGCCAGCAGCTGGGAACCGACGTATAATTCACCCCTCCACTTT. The variable domain in full, completed from reference TRBV7-2 and TRBJ1-6, reads GAGVSQSPSNKVTEKGKDVELRCDPISGHTALYWYRQSLGQGLEFLIYFQGNSAPDKSGLPSDRFSAERTGGSVSTLTIQRTQQEDSAVYLCASSWEPTYNSPLHFGNGTRLTVT.

This rearrangement joins TRBV5-5 to TRBJ2-3; 12 positions match TRBD2. V was clipped by 5 bases and J by 2 bases; unmatched bases: 3. Germline V gives CDR1 SGHKS, CDR2 YYEKEE (reference sequence). This CDR3 comprises 15 residues. Here the CDR3 DNA reads TGTGCCAGCAGGCGGACTAGCGGGAACACAGATACGCAGTATTTT. This translates into CASRRTSGNTDTQYF.

The chain joins TRBV5-1 to TRBJ2-3; TRBD2 matches 9 bases. The V gene's germline CDR1 is SGHRS and CDR2 YFSETQ. CDR3 length: 16 amino acids. With 0 bases clipped from V and 6 bases from J, the junction kept 8 bases outside the gene matches. The CDR3 nucleotides read TGCGCCAGCAGCTTGGGCGCGGGGGGGCCTGCGGATACGCAGTATTTT. Protein product: CASSLGAGGPADTQYF.

This clone was detected once. V usage is TRBV4-2 and J usage is TRBJ2-2; the D gene could be TRBD1 or TRBD2 (5 bases each). Germline CDR1 and CDR2: LGHNA and YNFKEQ. The CDR3 is 15 amino acids. V lost 5 bases to trimming and J lost 6 bases, with 16 bases between them. The CDR3, as DNA: TGTGCCAGCAGCGGGGATCCGGGGCTGCCCGGGGAGCTGTTTTTT. Protein sequence: CASSGDPGLPGELFF.

The rearrangement joins TRBV5-4 to TRBJ2-1; D not resolved. CDR1 and CDR2 (germline): SGHNT, YYREEE (reference sequence). This CDR3 is built from 15 residues. Trimming shortened V by 0 bases and J by 0 bases, and 7 bases separated the two germline ends. The CDR3 coding sequence is TGTGCCAGCAGCTTGGGAGGAAGCTCCTACAATGAGCAGTTCTTC. Translating gives CASSLGGSSYNEQFF. The full variable domain, completed using reference TRBV5-4 and TRBJ2-1, is ETGVTQSPTHLIKTRGQQVTLRCSSQSGHNTVSWYQQALGQGPQFIFQYYREEENGRGNFPPRFSGLQFPNYSSELNVNALELDDSALYLCASSLGGSSYNEQFFGPGTRLTVL.

The chain joins TRBV7-2 to TRBJ2-1; the D is unclear. The ends were cut back, 7 bases at V and 5 bases at J, with 12 bases in the middle. From germline, CDR1 is SGHTA and CDR2 FQGNSA. There are 13 residues in the CDR3. The CDR3 reads CASTTRNDNEQFF. CDR3 DNA sequence: TGTGCCAGCACGACCCGGAACGACAATGAGCAGTTCTTC.

The chain uses TRBV7-9 and TRBJ1-3; D is possibly TRBD1 (5 bases). Germline V CDR1 and CDR2: SEHNR, FQNEAQ (reference sequence). The CDR3 is made up of 15 amino acids. Trimming left V 5 bases short and J 0 bases short, with 11 bases between. The CDR3 DNA follows: TGTGCCAGCAGCCGGGGCCCGATCTCTGGAAACACCATATATTTT. Its translation is CASSRGPISGNTIYF.

The chain carries TRBV12-5 and TRBJ2-7; D could derive from TRBD1 or TRBD2 (6 bases each). V lost 0 bases and J 6 bases, leaving 18 bases between the germline ends. This CDR3 spans 16 amino acids. Germline-derived CDR1 and CDR2 are LGHNT and FRNRAP. The CDR3 spells CASGLVGRGPISEQYF. The CDR3 bases are TGTGCTAGTGGTTTGGTGGGCCGGGGGCCCATCTCCGAGCAGTACTTC.

The chain carries TRBV29-1 and TRBJ2-1; D ambiguous. Trimming removed 5 bases from V and 0 bases from J, with 11 bases in between. The CDR3 spans 14 residues. The germline CDR1 and CDR2 sequences are SQVTM and ANQGSEA. The CDR3: CSVSRTHSYNEQFF. As DNA, the CDR3 is TGCAGCGTTAGTCGGACCCACTCCTACAATGAGCAGTTCTTC.

This chain uses TRBV1 with TRBJ1-4. TRBV1 is listed as a pseudogene. The length of the CDR3 is 16 residues. CDR3 loop: CTSSPHEGGTNEKLFF. CDR3 DNA: TGCACCAGCAGCCCACATGAGGGGGGGACTAATGAAAAACTGTTTTTT.

The chain has TRBV4-2 and TRBJ2-6; D remains ambiguous. Per germline, CDR1 LGHNA and CDR2 YNFKEQ. This CDR3 is 15 amino acids long. Trimming pared 2 bases from V and 1 base from J, leaving 6 bases between. CDR3 protein: CASSQQLSGANVLTF. The CDR3, as DNA: TGTGCCAGCAGCCAACAACTTTCTGGGGCCAACGTCCTGACTTTC.

The chain links TRBV5-1 to TRBJ2-4; TRBD2 matches 7 bases. CDR1 is SGHRS and CDR2 is YFSETQ in the germline V gene. V was clipped by 1 base and J by 3 bases; unmatched bases: 1. The CDR3 extends over 14 amino acids. In nucleotides, the CDR3 is TGCGCCAGCAGCTTGAGCGGGGACAAAAACATTCAGTACTTC. Amino acids: CASSLSGDKNIQYF.

The gene calls are TRBV30 and TRBJ1-1; a weak D match, TRBD1 (5 bases). CDR1 is GTSNPN and CDR2 is SVGIG in the germline V gene (reference sequence). The V end lost 3 bases, the J end lost 5 bases, and 13 bases lay between the germline ends. There are 13 residues in the CDR3. This chain's CDR3 is CAWRHQGRTEAFF. The CDR3 DNA is TGTGCCTGGAGACATCAGGGTCGGACTGAAGCTTTCTTT.

This clone was detected only once. The chain recombines TRBV6-1 with TRBJ2-7, with 12 bases matching TRBD1. The germline V gene encodes CDR1 MNHNS and CDR2 SASEGT. The CDR3 consists of 15 residues. Trimming at V came to 0 bases and at J to 5 bases, leaving 2 bases not matched to a gene. CDR3 coding DNA: TGTGCCAGCAGTGAAGCCGGGACAGGGGGCGACGAGCAGTACTTC. Its protein is CASSEAGTGGDEQYF.

The CDR3 reads CASITEGIESPLHF. CDR3 sequence (DNA): TGTGCCAGCATTACTGAGGGGATTGAGTCACCCCTCCACTTT. The chain couples TRBV28 to TRBJ1-6; a possible D gene is TRBD1 (5 bases). Trimming cost V 7 bases and J 10 bases, with 17 bases left between them. Germline assignment: CDR1 MDHEN and CDR2 SYDVKM. This CDR3 is 14 amino acids long.

V and J are TRBV5-1 and TRBJ1-1; TRBD1 agrees at 9 bases. Germline CDR1 is SGHRS and CDR2 is YFSETQ. V gave up 9 bases and J gave up 0 bases; unmatched junction bases: 6. CDR3 size: 14 residues. The CDR3 loop reads CATKGQGLNTEAFF. The CDR3 bases are TGCGCCACCAAGGGACAGGGACTGAACACTGAAGCTTTCTTT.

The chain is built from TRBV7-2 and TRBJ2-7, with 8 nucleotides matching TRBD1. Germline CDR1 reads SGHTA; CDR2 reads FQGNSA. This CDR3 comprises 14 residues. The trim removed 4 bases at V and 5 bases at J, leaving 7 bases unmatched. The CDR3 region has the DNA TGTGCCAGCAGCTCGCGACCGACAGGGGACGAGCAGTACTTC. Translated: CASSSRPTGDEQYF.

The rearrangement uses TRBV4-3 and TRBJ2-2, with no clear D. Trimming removed 2 bases at V and 6 bases at J, with 10 bases between. CDR1 LGHNA and CDR2 YSLEER come from the germline V gene. This CDR3 is built from 14 residues. This CDR3 reads CASSQIVSAGELFF. The CDR3 DNA sequence: TGCGCCAGCAGCCAAATAGTGAGCGCCGGGGAGCTGTTTTTT.

The chain has TRBV7-2 and TRBJ2-6; D may be TRBD2 (5 bases). V was cut by 5 bases and J by 2 bases, with 10 bases left in between. From germline, CDR1 is SGHTA and CDR2 FQGNSA. The length of the CDR3 is 15 residues. The CDR3 loop reads CASSPERAGANVLTF. The DNA for the CDR3 is TGTGCCAGCAGCCCCGAGAGGGCTGGGGCCAACGTCCTGACTTTC.

The chain couples TRBV14 to TRBJ2-7, with unresolved D. Germline CDR1 reads SGHDN; CDR2 reads FVKESK. The CDR3 contains 14 residues. Between the trimmed V and J ends, which lost 0 bases and 0 bases, there was a span of 6 bases. For the CDR3, the DNA is TGTGCCAGCAGCCAAGATCCCCTCTCCTACGAGCAGTACTTC. Its translation is CASSQDPLSYEQYF.

The V call is TRBV9, the J call TRBJ2-1; TRBD2 matches 9 bases. The CDR3 extends over 15 amino acids. CDR1 is SGDLS, CDR2 YYNGEE, per germline. Trimming removed 0 bases from V and 7 bases from J; junction bases left unmatched: 5. For the CDR3, the DNA is TGTGCCAGCAGCGTAGATACTAGCGGGCTTAATGAGCAGTTCTTC. It is translated as CASSVDTSGLNEQFF.